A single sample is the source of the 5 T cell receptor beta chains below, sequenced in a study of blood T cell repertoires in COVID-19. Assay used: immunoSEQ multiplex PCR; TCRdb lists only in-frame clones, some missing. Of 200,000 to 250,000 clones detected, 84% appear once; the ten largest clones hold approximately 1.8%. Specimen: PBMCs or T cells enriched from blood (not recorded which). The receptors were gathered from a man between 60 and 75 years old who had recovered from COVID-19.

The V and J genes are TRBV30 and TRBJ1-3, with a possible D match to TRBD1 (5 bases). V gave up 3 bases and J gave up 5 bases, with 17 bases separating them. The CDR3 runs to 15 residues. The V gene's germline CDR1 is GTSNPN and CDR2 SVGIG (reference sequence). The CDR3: CAWSLGQGVRNTIYF. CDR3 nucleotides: TGTGCCTGGAGCCTTGGGCAGGGCGTACGAAACACCATATATTTT.

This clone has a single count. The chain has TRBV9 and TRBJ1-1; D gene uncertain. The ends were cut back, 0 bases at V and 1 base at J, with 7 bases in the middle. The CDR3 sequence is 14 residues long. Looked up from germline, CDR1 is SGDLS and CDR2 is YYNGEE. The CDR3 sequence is CASSVESRNTEAFF. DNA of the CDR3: TGTGCCAGCAGCGTAGAGTCCAGGAACACTGAAGCTTTCTTT.

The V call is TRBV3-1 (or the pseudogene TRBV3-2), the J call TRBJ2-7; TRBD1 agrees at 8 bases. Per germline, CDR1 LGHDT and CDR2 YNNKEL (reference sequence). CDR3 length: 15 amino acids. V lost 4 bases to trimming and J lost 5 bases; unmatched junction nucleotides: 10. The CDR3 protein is CASSRPGQGFNEQYF. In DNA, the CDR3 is TGTGCCAGCAGCCGGCCCGGACAGGGTTTCAACGAGCAGTACTTC.

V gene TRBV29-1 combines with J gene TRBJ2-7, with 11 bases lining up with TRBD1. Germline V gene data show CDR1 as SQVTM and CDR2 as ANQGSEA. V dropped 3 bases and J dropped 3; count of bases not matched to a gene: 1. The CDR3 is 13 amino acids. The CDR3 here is CSVDGTGGYEQYF. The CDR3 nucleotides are TGCAGCGTTGATGGGACAGGGGGCTACGAGCAGTACTTC.

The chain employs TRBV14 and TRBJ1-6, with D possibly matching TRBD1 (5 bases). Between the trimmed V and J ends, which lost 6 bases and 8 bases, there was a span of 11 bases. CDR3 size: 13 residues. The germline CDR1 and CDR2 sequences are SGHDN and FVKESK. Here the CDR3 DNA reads TGTGCCAGCAGTCTCGACAGCGATTCACCCCTCCACTTT. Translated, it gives CASSLDSDSPLHF.